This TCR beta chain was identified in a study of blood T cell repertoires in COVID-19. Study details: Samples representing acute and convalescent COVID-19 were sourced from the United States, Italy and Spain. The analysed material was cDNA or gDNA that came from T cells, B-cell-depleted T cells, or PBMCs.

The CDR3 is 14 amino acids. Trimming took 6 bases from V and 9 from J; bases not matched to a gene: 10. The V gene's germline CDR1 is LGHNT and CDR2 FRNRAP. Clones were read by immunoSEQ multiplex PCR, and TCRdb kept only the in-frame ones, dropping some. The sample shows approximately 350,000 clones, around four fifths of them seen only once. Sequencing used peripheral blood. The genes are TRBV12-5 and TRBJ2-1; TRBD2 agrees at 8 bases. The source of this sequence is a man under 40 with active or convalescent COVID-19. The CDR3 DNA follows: TGTGCTAGTGGCGGGGGACTAGGTGGCGGTGAGCAGTTCTTC. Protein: CASGGGLGGGEQFF.